A single T cell receptor beta chain is shown here with its context. Its specificity is unknown. The data originate from a study of T cell responses to AZD1222 COVID-19 vaccine. Germline V gives CDR1 MNHNY, CDR2 SVGAGI (reference sequence). V shed 9 bases and J shed 4 bases, with 13 bases lying between them. The CDR3 sequence is 13 residues long. Overall study findings and caveats: None of the repertoires were sampled until the peak T cell response had passed. There were vaccine-associated CD4 TCRs across spike, dominant at 160-218 and 743-854.

Assay: immunoSEQ multiplex PCR; the TCRdb copy retains only in-frame clones and omits some. The data show approximately 120,000 clones, 88% seen once. The clonotype originates from an adult in good health. This chain uses TRBV6-6 with TRBJ1-5; a possible D gene is TRBD1 (6 bases). The input for sequencing was peripheral blood, taken on day 0 of AZD1222 vaccination. The CDR3, as DNA: TGTGCCAGTCGGGACACCCTAAATCAGCCCCAGCATTTT. This codes for CASRDTLNQPQHF.